The present entry profiles one T cell receptor beta chain with its context. Its antigen is still unknown. The sample belongs to a study of response to subunit inactivated influenza vaccine. Study results and caveats: Seasonal influenza vaccination, on each occasion, was suggested by the authors to recruit few new T cells.

Trimming stripped 6 bases from V and 1 base from J, with 18 bases between. Looked up from germline, CDR1 is MNHNS and CDR2 is SASEGT. The CDR3 has 16 residues. TCRdb independently ran MiXCR on the RT-PCR reads; one entry per CDR3 protein. Counted here are a few hundred thousand distinct CDR3 sequences, roughly 15% occurring once; the ten biggest clones make up around 10%. The chain employs TRBV6-1 and TRBJ2-5; D might be TRBD2 (6 bases). Material: PBMCs from blood, obtained approximately 13 days after vaccination. This clonotype was obtained from a man between 45 and 60 years old who received an inactivated influenza vaccine. CDR3 DNA: TGTGCCAGCAGCCAAGGACGGGAGATGGCCCAAGAGACCCAGTACTTC. It codes for CASSQGREMAQETQYF.